These 28 T cell receptor beta chains share one sample of origin, sequenced in a study of blood T cell repertoires in COVID-19. Clones were read by immunoSEQ multiplex PCR, and TCRdb kept only the in-frame ones, dropping some. The top ten clones hold about a fifth of a sample with 20,000 to 25,000 clones, roughly 88% of them seen once. Sequencing was done on a sample of peripheral blood. Receptor source: a man older than 75 with active or convalescent COVID-19.

The rearrangement links TRBV6-6 to TRBJ2-7; 11 bases are shared with TRBD2. V was pared by 2 bases and J by 4 bases, with 4 bases of the junction left unmatched. The germline V gene encodes CDR1 MNHNY and CDR2 SVGAGI (reference sequence). The CDR3 length is 15 residues. This CDR3 is CASSYSTSGRYEQYF. The CDR3 DNA reads TGTGCCAGCAGTTACAGTACTAGCGGGAGATACGAGCAGTACTTC.

This clone was observed a single time. The chain employs TRBV6-2 or TRBV6-3 and TRBJ2-7; 8 bases fit TRBD2. V gave up 2 bases and J gave up 4 bases; unmatched junction bases: 4. This CDR3 region has 14 residues. Germline V gives CDR1 MNHEY, CDR2 SVGEGT. Here the CDR3 reads CASSYGGGLYEQYF. CDR3 sequence (DNA): TGTGCCAGCAGTTACGGCGGGGGGCTTTACGAGCAGTACTTC.

The chain uses TRBV6-4 and TRBJ1-1, with TRBD1 matching 7 bases. The CDR3 is 12 residues long. Germline V lookup: CDR1 MRHNA, CDR2 SNTAGT. V lost 6 bases and J lost 9; bases outside the gene matches: 7. The DNA of the CDR3 is TGTGCCAGCAGGGCCGGGGACAGTCAAGCTTTCTTT. It yields the protein CASRAGDSQAFF.

This clone was seen just once. The chain has TRBV4-1 and TRBJ1-1; 9 positions agree with TRBD1. V lost 3 bases, J lost 1 base, and 12 bases stayed unmatched. CDR1 MGHRA and CDR2 YSYEKL come from the germline V gene. This CDR3 is 18 amino acids long. CDR3 coding DNA: TGCGCCAGCAGCCATCGGGACAGGGAGAGGATAAAGAACACTGAAGCTTTCTTT. Translation gives CASSHRDRERIKNTEAFF.

This clone was detected only once. This chain connects TRBV19 to TRBJ2-7; the match to TRBD2 covers 7 bases. Germline CDR1 is LNHDA and CDR2 is SQIVND (reference sequence). V lost 6 bases, J lost 6 bases, and 5 bases stayed unmatched. CDR3 length: 12 residues. The CDR3 is CASSQRLAEQYF. The CDR3 region has the DNA TGTGCCAGTAGCCAGAGACTAGCCGAGCAGTACTTC.

This clone was counted only a few times. The DNA of the CDR3 is TGTGCCAGCAGTGACTTAGGACTAGCGGGGGGCCCAGATACGCAGTATTTT. Protein product: CASSDLGLAGGPDTQYF. The chain joins TRBV2 to TRBJ2-3; TRBD2 aligns across 14 bases. With V trimmed by 3 bases and J by 4 bases, 6 bases remained unmatched. CDR3 length: 17 amino acids. The germline CDR1 and CDR2 sequences are SNHLY and FYNNEI.

The V and J genes are TRBV5-1 and TRBJ1-1; possibly TRBD1 for D (6 bases). Germline lookup yields CDR1 SGHRS and CDR2 YFSETQ. This CDR3 region has 11 residues. V was shortened by 7 bases and J by 6 bases, with 10 bases between the two germline ends. The DNA of the CDR3 is TGCGCCAGCGTCACAGGGTCTGAAGCTTTCTTT. This translates into CASVTGSEAFF.

CDR3 sequence reads: CASSPSGGLGSPLHF. In DNA form, the CDR3 reads TGCGCCAGCAGCCCCTCCGGCGGGTTAGGTTCACCCCTCCACTTT. The chain recombines TRBV5-1 with TRBJ1-6; D remains unclear. Per the germline V gene, CDR1 is SGHRS and CDR2 is YFSETQ. The V end was cut by 4 bases, the J end by 9 bases, with 17 bases between. The CDR3 spans 15 residues.

The gene calls are TRBV24-1 and TRBJ1-2; D gene uncertain. CDR1 is KGHDR, CDR2 SFDVKD, per germline. This CDR3 has 12 amino acids. V was trimmed by 12 bases and J by 0 bases, leaving 10 bases between them. Here the CDR3 DNA reads TGTGCCGCTATAACCCCTAACTATGGCTACACCTTC. It yields the protein CAAITPNYGYTF.

The chain links TRBV5-1 to TRBJ1-5; D remains unclear. This CDR3 region has 15 residues. Trimming removed 2 bases at V and 2 bases at J, with 11 bases between. Germline assignment: CDR1 SGHRS and CDR2 YFSETQ. The CDR3 DNA reads TGCGCCAGCAGCTTCGGTCCGGCGGGCAATCAGCCCCAGCATTTT. The encoded protein is CASSFGPAGNQPQHF.

The chain is built from TRBV6-2 or TRBV6-3 and TRBJ2-1, with 8 bases fitting TRBD1. CDR1 is MNHEY and CDR2 is SVGEGT in the germline V gene. The trim removed 0 bases at V and 7 bases at J, leaving 5 bases unmatched. CDR3 size: 15 residues. For the CDR3, the DNA is TGTGCCAGCAGTTACTCGAGTCACAGGGGGAATGAGCAGTTCTTC. It codes for CASSYSSHRGNEQFF.

The chain has TRBV6-2 or TRBV6-3 and TRBJ1-2; the match to TRBD1 covers 7 bases. CDR3 length: 13 amino acids. From germline, CDR1 is MNHEY and CDR2 SVGEGT. J lost 3 bases, V lost 2 bases, and 0 bases had no gene match. CDR3 amino acids: CASSYDRDYGYTF. In nucleotides, the CDR3 is TGTGCCAGCAGTTACGACAGGGACTATGGCTACACCTTC.

This rearrangement joins TRBV27 to TRBJ2-3; no clear D. The CDR3 length is 10 residues. The V gene's germline CDR1 is MNHEY and CDR2 SMNVEV (reference sequence). V lost 9 bases to trimming and J lost 3 bases, with 4 bases between them. The CDR3 loop is CARQTDTQYF. As DNA, the CDR3 is TGTGCCAGACAGACAGATACGCAGTATTTT.

The chain recombines TRBV15 with TRBJ2-3; a weak D match, TRBD2 (6 bases). This CDR3 is 16 amino acids long. CDR1 and CDR2 from the germline V gene are LNHNV and YYDKDF (reference sequence). The V end was cut by 1 base, the J end by 4 bases, with 15 bases between. This CDR3 is CATSRGGDIEADTQYF. CDR3 DNA sequence: TGTGCCACCAGCAGAGGCGGGGATATCGAGGCAGATACGCAGTATTTT.

The chain uses TRBV5-4 and TRBJ1-2; no clear D. V dropped 0 bases and J dropped 6 bases, with 12 bases sitting between them. CDR1 is SGHNT, CDR2 YYREEE, per germline (reference sequence). The CDR3 runs to 14 residues. CDR3 nucleotide sequence: TGTGCCAGCAGCTTGGTCGGTGGGAGGCATGGCTACACCTTC. Its protein product is CASSLVGGRHGYTF.

This clone was recorded a few times. CDR3 protein: CASSLGTTYEQYF. The CDR3 coding sequence is TGTGCCAGCAGTTTGGGCACCACCTACGAGCAGTACTTC. V and J are TRBV6-5 and TRBJ2-7; D remains unclear. V lost 4 bases and J 2 bases, leaving 9 bases between the germline ends. Germline V gene lookup returns CDR1 MNHEY and CDR2 SVGAGI. This CDR3 comprises 13 residues.

Concerning this clone: This sample also contains other DNA sequences that code for the same CDR3. V and J are TRBV10-3 and TRBJ1-2, with TRBD1 matching over 9 bases. J gave up 5 bases and V 7 bases, and 8 bases lay outside the gene matches. This CDR3 has 14 amino acids. Germline CDR1 ENHRY, CDR2 SYGVKD. The CDR3: CAIKGQGTGYGYTF. CDR3 bases: TGTGCCATCAAAGGGCAGGGGACAGGGTATGGCTACACCTTC.

A single count supports this clone. The rearrangement uses TRBV21-1 and TRBJ2-5; TRBD1, as called in the table, went unchecked against the DNA. TRBV21-1 is assigned pseudogene status. This CDR3 is built from 16 residues. CDR3 in DNA: TGTGCCAGCAGCACCCCGGGACAGGGGTTTTGGGAGACCCAGTACTTC. This encodes CASSTPGQGFWETQYF.

J is TRBJ2-1 and V is TRBV29-1; D is unresolved. The CDR3 is 11 amino acids. The germline CDR1 and CDR2 sequences are SQVTM and ANQGSEA. In DNA form, the CDR3 reads TGCTCATGGCGGAACTACAATGAGCAGTTCTTC. Residues: CSWRNYNEQFF.

This clone appeared a single time. The chain recombines TRBV3-1 (or the pseudogene TRBV3-2) with TRBJ2-7, with D unclear. This CDR3 is built from 15 residues. Deletions cut 3 bases from V and 7 bases from J, with 19 bases between. Germline V gene sequence: CDR1 LGHDT, CDR2 YNNKEL (reference sequence). CDR3: CASSQTALLANEQYF. DNA for the CDR3: TGTGCCAGCAGCCAGACTGCCCTTCTCGCTAATGAGCAGTACTTC.

The chain is built from TRBV9 and TRBJ2-1, with a tentative D call TRBD1 (5 bases). V was cut by 5 bases and J by 0 bases, with 9 bases left in between. This CDR3 contains 14 residues. The germline gives CDR1 SGDLS, CDR2 YYNGEE. The CDR3 here is CASRDKHSYNEQFF. For the CDR3, the DNA is TGTGCCAGCAGGGACAAACACTCCTACAATGAGCAGTTCTTC. Together with reference TRBV9 and TRBJ2-1, the CDR3 gives the full variable domain: DSGVTQTPKHLITATGQRVTLRCSPRSGDLSVYWYQQSLDQGLQFLIQYYNGEERAKGNILERFSAQQFPDLHSELNLSSLELGDSALYFCASRDKHSYNEQFFGPGTRLTVL.

The J gene is TRBJ1-5, the V gene TRBV6-6, with 11 bases fitting TRBD1. V shed 5 bases, J shed 6 bases, and the junction held 12 bases outside the gene matches. The CDR3 length is 17 residues. Per germline, CDR1 MNHNY and CDR2 SVGAGI (reference sequence). The CDR3 region is CASSHGPGQGGSQPQHF. CDR3 bases: TGTGCCAGCAGTCACGGTCCGGGACAGGGGGGGAGTCAGCCCCAGCATTTT.

The rearrangement links TRBV4-3 to TRBJ2-7; D gene unclear. Germline values: CDR1 LGHNA, CDR2 YSLEER. This CDR3 comprises 14 residues. The V end was cut by 1 base, the J end by 0 bases, with 7 bases between. In DNA, the CDR3 is TGCGCCAGCAGCCAAGGGTGGAGCTCCTACGAGCAGTACTTC. This codes for CASSQGWSSYEQYF.

This sequence joins TRBV6-5 and TRBJ1-1; the D is unclear. From germline, CDR1 is MNHEY and CDR2 SVGAGI. V lost 7 bases and J 5 bases, leaving 17 bases between the germline ends. The CDR3 has 14 amino acids. CDR3 DNA sequence: TGTGCCAGCAAAACCCTGAGGAGGGAGACTGAAGCTTTCTTT. Translating it yields CASKTLRRETEAFF.

The DNA for the CDR3 is TGCAGTGCTACGAGGAAGGACGAGCAGTACTTC. Translated: CSATRKDEQYF. The chain joins TRBV20-1 to TRBJ2-7; D remains unclear. The CDR3 contains 11 residues. CDR1 and CDR2 from the germline V gene are DFQATT and SNEGSKA (reference sequence). V was pared by 4 bases and J by 5 bases, with 9 bases between.

The chain links TRBV19 to TRBJ2-7, with D possibly matching TRBD2 (6 bases). The CDR3 extends over 13 amino acids. CDR1 LNHDA and CDR2 SQIVND come from the germline V gene (reference sequence). Trimming pared 6 bases from V and 1 base from J, leaving 10 bases between. CDR3 nucleotides: TGTGCCAGTAGGAACGGAGGGTCCTACGAGCAGTACTTC. This sequence encodes CASRNGGSYEQYF.

This clone was observed a single time. The V and J genes are TRBV19 and TRBJ1-5, with no clear D. The CDR3 covers 14 residues. In germline, CDR1 is LNHDA, CDR2 SQIVND (reference sequence). The V end was cut by 1 base, the J end by 8 bases, with 12 bases between. CDR3 bases: TGTGCCAGTAGTATAGCCCGGGGAAGGAAGCCCCAGCATTTT. It yields the protein CASSIARGRKPQHF. Supplemented by reference TRBV19 and TRBJ1-5, the full variable domain reads DGGITQSPKYLFRKEGQNVTLSCEQNLNHDAMYWYRQDPGQGLRLIYYSQIVNDFQKGDIAEGYSVSREKKESFPLTVTSAQKNPTAFYLCASSIARGRKPQHFGDGTRLSIL.

V is TRBV6-5 and J is TRBJ1-5; TRBD1 matches 11 bases. V lost 2 bases to trimming and J lost 12 bases; unmatched junction nucleotides: 6. The germline V gene encodes CDR1 MNHEY and CDR2 SVGAGI. The CDR3 consists of 14 residues. The CDR3 DNA reads as TGTGCCAGCAGTTACACAGGACAGGGGGCGCTCCAGCATTTT. Amino acids: CASSYTGQGALQHF.